This T cell receptor beta chain is from a study of cytomegalovirus exposure and HLA in healthy donors. Per the germline V gene, CDR1 is MNHEY and CDR2 is SVGAGI. CDR3 length equals 15 residues. V lost 6 bases, J lost 4 bases, and 18 bases lay in between. Donors came from a validation cohort of over a hundred subjects, distinct from the first 666-subject cohort. Assay used: immunoSEQ multiplex PCR; TCRdb lists only in-frame clones, some missing. Among around 180,000 clones listed, more than 70% were seen once. Concerning this clone itself: Its antigen is unidentified.

Study-wide results and limits: The study put some 150 TCR beta chains on its list as cytomegalovirus-associated.

Sequencing input: PBMCs. V gene TRBV6-5 combines with J gene TRBJ2-5; the D gene is possibly TRBD1 (7 bases). This clonotype originated in a young woman in good health and CMV-seronegative. The CDR3 nucleotides are TGTGCCAGCAGAAGTAGCGGAGGGGGCGGAGAGACCCAGTACTTC. Translating gives CASRSSGGGGETQYF.